This TCR beta chain was profiled in a study of blood T cell repertoires in COVID-19. For the study at large: Some COVID-19 samples were acute and others convalescent; all came from the United States, Italy and Spain.

The V gene's germline CDR1 is SGHTA and CDR2 FQGNSA. The CDR3 has 14 amino acids. J was trimmed by 6 bases and V by 6 bases; bases with no gene match: 1. TCRdb's copy holds only in-frame clones and misses some; the assay was immunoSEQ multiplex PCR. The profile covers 330,000 or so clones, with about 90% appearing a single time and 1.9% taken by the ten largest. The TCR was taken from a middle-aged man in a cohort exposed to, infected with or recovered from COVID-19 (not recorded which). Sequencing was carried out using PBMCs or T cells enriched from blood (not recorded which). This sequence joins TRBV7-2 and TRBJ2-2, with 13 positions matching TRBD2. The DNA for the CDR3 is TGTGCCAGCAGAGGACTAGCGGGAGCCGGGGAGCTGTTTTTT. Its translation: CASRGLAGAGELFF.